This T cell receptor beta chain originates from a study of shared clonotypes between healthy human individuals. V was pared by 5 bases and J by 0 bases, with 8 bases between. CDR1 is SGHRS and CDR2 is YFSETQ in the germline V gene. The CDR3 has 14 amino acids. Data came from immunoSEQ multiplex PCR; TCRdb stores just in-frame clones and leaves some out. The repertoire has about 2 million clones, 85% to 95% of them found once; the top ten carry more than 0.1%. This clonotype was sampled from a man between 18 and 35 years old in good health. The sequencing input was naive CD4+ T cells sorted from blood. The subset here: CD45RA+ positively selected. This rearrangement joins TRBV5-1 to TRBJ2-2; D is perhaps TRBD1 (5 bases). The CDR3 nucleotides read TGCGCCAGCAGGGACACCGCGAACACCGGGGAGCTGTTTTTT. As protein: CASRDTANTGELFF.